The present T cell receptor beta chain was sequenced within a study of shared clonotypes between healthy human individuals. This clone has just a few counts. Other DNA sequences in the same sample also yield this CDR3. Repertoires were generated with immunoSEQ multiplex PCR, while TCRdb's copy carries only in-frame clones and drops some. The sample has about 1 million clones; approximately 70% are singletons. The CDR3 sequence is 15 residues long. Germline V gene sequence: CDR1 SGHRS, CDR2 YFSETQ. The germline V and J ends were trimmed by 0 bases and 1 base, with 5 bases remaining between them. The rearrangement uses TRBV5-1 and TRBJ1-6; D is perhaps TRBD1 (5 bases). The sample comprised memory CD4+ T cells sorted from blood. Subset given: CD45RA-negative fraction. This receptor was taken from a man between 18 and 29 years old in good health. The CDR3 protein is CASSLEGSYNSPLHF. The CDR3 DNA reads TGCGCCAGCAGCTTGGAGGGGTCCTATAATTCACCCCTCCACTTT.